Included here is one TCR beta chain sequence, with context. The antigen is undetermined. These data originate in a study of OX40 agonist ivuxolimab in advanced cancers. For the study at large: Ivuxolimab was administered intravenously to patients at 0.01 to 10 mg/kg every 2 weeks. Prior checkpoint blockade (anti-PD-1, anti-PD-L1 or anti-CTLA-4) was permitted; approximately 41% had it. Study-wide points: With doses of 0.1-3.0 mg/kg, partial responders showed among the lowest clonal expansion. CD8+ T cells showed, on average, more clonal expansion than CD4+ cells.

Profiled with immunoSEQ multiplex PCR; TCRdb holds only in-frame clones, not every one. This sample has tens of thousands of clones, with approximately 92% found just once. The clonotype was recovered from an adult with an advanced solid tumor such as melanoma, head and neck, liver or kidney cancer. The sample was CD4+ or CD8+ T cells sorted from blood, taken in a trial of the OX40 agonist ivuxolimab.

DNA of the CDR3: TGTGCCAGCTCACCACCCGCGTTCTCCTACGAGCAGTACTTC. Amino acid sequence: CASSPPAFSYEQYF. This rearrangement joins TRBV18 to TRBJ2-7, with no clear D. V was cut by 0 bases and J by 0 bases, with 6 bases left in between. The CDR3 contains 14 residues. Per germline, CDR1 KGHSH and CDR2 LQKENI.